These 5 T cell receptor beta chains came from one sample sequenced in a study of blood T cell repertoires in COVID-19. Generated by immunoSEQ multiplex PCR, the TCRdb table keeps only in-frame clones and is missing some. The sample contains some 50,000 clones, around 82% of which appear only once. Sequenced sample: peripheral blood. These receptors were collected from a woman of 80 years or more with acute or convalescent COVID-19.

This chain links TRBV5-1 with TRBJ1-4; 9 nucleotides line up with TRBD1. Germline V gives CDR1 SGHRS, CDR2 YFSETQ. With V trimmed by 1 base and J by 8 bases, 6 bases remained unmatched. The CDR3 loop spans 15 amino acids. The CDR3: CASSLRTGDLEKLFF. The CDR3 nucleotides read TGCGCCAGCAGCTTGCGGACAGGGGATCTGGAAAAACTGTTTTTT.

This chain connects TRBV3-1 (or the pseudogene TRBV3-2) to TRBJ1-5; D is undetermined. The CDR3 contains 13 residues. Trimming removed 1 base at V and 4 bases at J, with 5 bases between. Per germline, CDR1 LGHDT and CDR2 YNNKEL (reference sequence). CDR3 residues: CASSQAVNQPQHF. The CDR3 region has the DNA TGTGCCAGCAGCCAAGCCGTTAATCAGCCCCAGCATTTT.

A few counts support this clone. The V gene is TRBV10-2, the J gene TRBJ1-5; D may be TRBD1 (6 bases). The germline CDR1 and CDR2 sequences are WSHSY and SAAADI. Trimming took off 7 bases at V and 7 bases at J, with 17 bases between the two ends. CDR3 length: 14 residues. CDR3 nucleotide sequence: TGCGCCAGCACCTCGGGACACAGCGTCCAGCCCCAGCATTTT. The encoded protein is CASTSGHSVQPQHF.

The chain is built from TRBV6-5 and TRBJ2-3; 8 bases line up with TRBD1. The CDR3 totals 15 residues. V gave up 6 bases and J gave up 1 base; unmatched junction bases: 6. Looked up from germline, CDR1 is MNHEY and CDR2 is SVGAGI. The CDR3 nucleotides are TGTGCCAGCAGGGCCGCAGGGGGCGGCACAGATACGCAGTATTTT. It is translated as CASRAAGGGTDTQYF.

The genes are TRBV4-2 and TRBJ2-3; 8 nucleotides agree with TRBD2. CDR3 length: 16 amino acids. V was clipped by 0 bases and J by 4 bases; unmatched bases: 6. Germline-derived CDR1 and CDR2 are LGHNA and YNFKEQ. CDR3 amino acids: CASSQELRGGSDTQYF. As DNA, the CDR3 is TGTGCCAGCAGCCAAGAGCTACGGGGGGGCTCAGATACGCAGTATTTT.